This TCR beta chain was observed in a study of STAT5B mutations in CD4+ large granular lymphocyte leukemia. The overall study: The CDR3 'QG' motif was associated with a particular HLA allele among healthy donors. Study-wide results and limits: Approximately 25% of private leukemic clonotypes occurred rarely in other patients' non-leukemic repertoires.

In regard to this clone: The target antigen is unknown.

Between the trimmed V and J ends, which lost 5 bases and 0 bases, there was a span of 10 bases. CDR1 and CDR2 from the germline V gene are SGHTA and FQGNSA. The CDR3 extends over 15 amino acids. The protocol was immunoSEQ multiplex PCR, while the TCRdb copy is restricted to in-frame clones and leaves out a portion. Of about 20,000 clones detected, 70% to 75% appear once; the ten largest clones hold about 29%. This rearrangement joins TRBV7-2 to TRBJ2-2; perhaps TRBD2 as D (5 bases). Sample: CD4+ T cells from blood buffy coats. This clonotype originated in a human donor in good health. CDR3 DNA sequence: TGTGCCAGCAGCCTCAACGGGGCGAACACCGGGGAGCTGTTTTTT. Translating gives CASSLNGANTGELFF.